This T cell receptor beta chain was captured in a study of read filtering for tumor transcriptome and immune sequencing. This clonotype was recorded at least ten times. Germline lookup yields CDR1 SGHAT and CDR2 FQDESV (reference sequence). The germline V and J ends were trimmed by 5 bases and 0 bases, with 18 bases remaining between them. There are 17 residues in the CDR3. Molecular barcoded adaptors covering alpha/delta and beta/gamma chains were used on approximately 440 ng RNA. TCRdb analysed the reads with MiXCR anew, one entry per CDR3 protein. Of tens of thousands of distinct CDR3 sequences listed, around 13% are singletons.

This sequence was found in a donor aged 40 or over with multiple myeloma. The chain uses TRBV11-1 and TRBJ2-3; tentative D call: TRBD2 (5 bases). Sample: a population of CD138-negative cells sorted from bone marrow. DNA of the CDR3: TGTGCCAGCAGCCTCCCCGGGTTAGCGCGAAGCACAGATACGCAGTATTTT. Translating it yields CASSLPGLARSTDTQYF.